The 20 T cell receptor beta chains in this list originate from one sample, sequenced in a study of blood T cell repertoires in COVID-19 (TCRdb year 2020). The library was built by means of the immunoSEQ multiplex PCR assay. As stored in TCRdb, this immuneACCESS dataset retains in-frame rearrangements with V and J assigned. A fraction of the clones does not appear; measured against another copy, unresolved V genes explain less than half of the discrepancy, and the remainder lacks a known reason. The sample data list about 210,000 clones, and around nine tenths of these were observed just once. Of the sample, 6.2% is held by the ten largest clones. The sequencing input was peripheral blood. The receptor set was obtained from a man in his 60s who had recovered from COVID-19.

This clone appeared a single time. CDR3 DNA: TGCGCCAGCAGCTTCGGGTCGAACACTGAAGCTTTCTTT. Translating gives CASSFGSNTEAFF. The chain joins TRBV5-1 to TRBJ1-1; D unclear. From germline, CDR1 is SGHRS and CDR2 YFSETQ. V was trimmed by 2 bases and J by 1 base, leaving 6 bases between them. This CDR3 is built from 13 residues.

The rearrangement joins TRBV5-1 to TRBJ2-1; 16 positions agree with TRBD2. The V gene's germline CDR1 is SGHRS and CDR2 YFSETQ. With V trimmed by 4 bases and J by 2 bases, 3 bases remained unmatched. The length of the CDR3 is 17 residues. The chain's CDR3 is CASSTGTSGRAYNEQFF. CDR3 DNA sequence: TGCGCCAGCAGCACCGGGACTAGCGGGAGGGCCTACAATGAGCAGTTCTTC.

The chain links TRBV10-3 to TRBJ2-7; TRBD2 matches at 9 bases. Trimming removed 5 bases from V and 4 bases from J; junction bases left unmatched: 6. The CDR3 is made up of 14 amino acids. The germline V gene encodes CDR1 ENHRY and CDR2 SYGVKD. The CDR3 reads CAISNLAGMYEQYF. The CDR3 region has the DNA TGTGCCATCAGTAATCTAGCGGGGATGTACGAGCAGTACTTC.

This sequence joins TRBV4-1 and TRBJ2-5, with 7 positions matching TRBD2. J lost 4 bases, V lost 4 bases, and 6 bases had no gene match. The germline gives CDR1 MGHRA, CDR2 YSYEKL. The CDR3 consists of 14 residues. The CDR3 region is CASSPPGGSETQYF. The CDR3 DNA reads as TGCGCCAGCAGCCCCCCGGGAGGTTCAGAGACCCAGTACTTC.

In nucleotides, the CDR3 is TGTGCCAGCAGCCCATACCCGGGACAGGGGCTAGGAAACACCATATATTTT. Its translation is CASSPYPGQGLGNTIYF. The chain uses TRBV7-6 and TRBJ1-3; TRBD1 matches 10 bases. V gave up 5 bases and J gave up 4 bases; unmatched junction bases: 11. Germline V gives CDR1 SGHVS, CDR2 FNYEAQ. This CDR3 spans 17 amino acids.

This chain links TRBV5-1 with TRBJ2-5; tentatively, D is TRBD2 (6 bases). V lost 0 bases, J lost 2 bases, and 11 bases lay in between. Germline V gives CDR1 SGHRS, CDR2 YFSETQ. The CDR3 spans 15 residues. CDR3 sequence: CASSLGAGLQETQYF. CDR3 DNA sequence: TGCGCCAGCAGCTTGGGGGCAGGACTACAAGAGACCCAGTACTTC.

About this clone itself: This sample also contains other DNA sequences that code for the same CDR3. The chain has TRBV9 and TRBJ1-2; the D gene is possibly TRBD1 (5 bases). CDR1 is SGDLS, CDR2 YYNGEE, per germline. The CDR3 is 14 residues long. The ends were cut back, 4 bases at V and 2 bases at J, with 12 bases in the middle. The CDR3 DNA reads as TGTGCCAGCAGCCCCCCCGACAGAAACTATGGCTACACCTTC. It specifies CASSPPDRNYGYTF.

The CDR3 DNA reads TGTGCCAGCAGCCAATTCGGTAGCGGGTTGAACTACAATGAGCAGTTCTTC. This sequence encodes CASSQFGSGLNYNEQFF. The chain joins TRBV3-1 (or the pseudogene TRBV3-2) to TRBJ2-1; 7 bases are shared with TRBD2. Trimming cost V 2 bases and J 3 bases; bases outside gene matches: 10. This CDR3 region has 17 residues. CDR1 and CDR2 from the germline V gene are LGHDT and YNNKEL (reference sequence).

This chain links TRBV5-1 with TRBJ1-1, with D tentatively TRBD1 (5 bases). CDR1 is SGHRS, CDR2 YFSETQ, per germline. Trimming took off 3 bases at V and 7 bases at J, with 16 bases between the two ends. The CDR3 has 14 amino acids. The CDR3 loop reads CASSSGLADNEAFF. The CDR3 nucleotides are TGCGCCAGCAGCTCGGGTTTGGCGGACAATGAAGCTTTCTTT.

The chain is built from TRBV29-1 and TRBJ1-2; possibly TRBD1 for D (6 bases). The V gene's germline CDR1 is SQVTM and CDR2 ANQGSEA. CDR3 length: 11 residues. V was shortened by 6 bases and J by 5 bases, with 10 bases between the two germline ends. Here the CDR3 DNA reads TGCAGCGTAGAACAGGGATATGGCTACACCTTC. Translation gives CSVEQGYGYTF.

The rearrangement joins TRBV6-1 to TRBJ2-7, with D perhaps matching TRBD1 (5 bases). This CDR3 is 12 amino acids long. The germline V gene encodes CDR1 MNHNS and CDR2 SASEGT. V was shortened by 5 bases and J by 5 bases, with 10 bases between the two germline ends. DNA of the CDR3: TGTGCCAGCAGTTATCAGGGAAACGAGCAGTACTTC. Its protein is CASSYQGNEQYF.

The sample holds one count of this clone. This rearrangement joins TRBV19 to TRBJ1-6, with D perhaps TRBD1 (5 bases). CDR3 size: 15 residues. V was clipped by 3 bases and J by 10 bases, with 16 bases between them. Germline V gene sequence: CDR1 LNHDA, CDR2 SQIVND (reference sequence). This chain's CDR3 is CASSMVPGVRSPLHF. The DNA of the CDR3 is TGTGCCAGTAGTATGGTCCCGGGGGTACGATCACCCCTCCACTTT.

The chain has TRBV7-3 and TRBJ1-6; 8 bases agree with TRBD1. Trimming cost V 4 bases and J 9 bases; bases outside gene matches: 2. This CDR3 contains 13 residues. Per the germline V gene, CDR1 is SGHTA and CDR2 is FQGTGA. The CDR3 loop reads CASSSTGGSPLHF. CDR3 bases: TGTGCCAGCAGCTCCACAGGGGGTTCACCCCTCCACTTT.

This chain connects TRBV29-1 to TRBJ2-1; possible D gene TRBD1, 5 bases. Looked up from germline, CDR1 is SQVTM and CDR2 is ANQGSEA. The CDR3 runs 12 residues. V was shortened by 4 bases and J by 4 bases, with 8 bases between the two germline ends. The CDR3 spells CSVARAYNEQFF. The CDR3 bases are TGCAGCGTTGCCAGGGCGTACAATGAGCAGTTCTTC.

V gene TRBV7-9 combines with J gene TRBJ2-7; TRBD1 might be the D (5 bases). Per germline, CDR1 SEHNR and CDR2 FQNEAQ (reference sequence). Trimming pared 5 bases from V and 0 bases from J, leaving 17 bases between. The CDR3 loop spans 16 amino acids. The DNA of the CDR3 is TGTGCCAGCAGCCTTGGGGCAGGGTTAGACTCCTACGAGCAGTACTTC. It codes for CASSLGAGLDSYEQYF.

The chain links TRBV5-1 to TRBJ2-7; 8 bases are shared with TRBD2. The germline gives CDR1 SGHRS, CDR2 YFSETQ. The V segment lost 3 bases and the J segment 2 bases; nucleotides outside the gene matches: 4. The CDR3 has 14 residues. The CDR3 nucleotides are TGCGCCAGCAGCTCAGCGGGGGCCACCTACGAGCAGTACTTC. Translated, it gives CASSSAGATYEQYF.

The V gene is TRBV30, the J gene TRBJ1-2, with D unresolved. With 2 bases removed from V and 3 bases from J, the gap between germline ends came to 10 bases. CDR1 and CDR2 from the germline V gene are GTSNPN and SVGIG (reference sequence). The length of the CDR3 is 13 residues. CDR3 protein: CAWSPGRDYGYTF. The CDR3 DNA reads TGTGCCTGGAGTCCGGGAAGGGACTATGGCTACACCTTC.

This clone was detected only once. In DNA form, the CDR3 reads TGTGCCAGCAGTCTGTGGGGGAACAGGGGCAACTATGGCTACACCTTC. Translated, it gives CASSLWGNRGNYGYTF. V gene TRBV5-6 combines with J gene TRBJ1-2; TRBD1 agrees at 7 bases. This CDR3 has 16 amino acids. V lost 5 bases to trimming and J lost 2 bases; unmatched junction nucleotides: 12. CDR1 is SGHDT, CDR2 YYEEEE, per germline.

The chain recombines TRBV11-1 with TRBJ2-3; 7 bases map to TRBD1. Germline lookup yields CDR1 SGHAT and CDR2 FQDESV (reference sequence). V lost 3 bases, J lost 1 base, and 4 bases stayed unmatched. The CDR3 consists of 15 residues. CDR3 sequence (DNA): TGTGCCAGCAGCTTTTTCCAGGGGGGCACAGATACGCAGTATTTT. Protein: CASSFFQGGTDTQYF.

CDR3 protein: CASSQAQPTREQYF. The CDR3 bases are TGCGCCAGCAGCCAAGCCCAGCCCACCAGGGAGCAGTACTTC. The chain combines TRBV4-1 with TRBJ2-7, with D unclear. There are 14 residues in the CDR3. The germline CDR1 and CDR2 sequences are MGHRA and YSYEKL. Trimming cost V 1 base and J 7 bases, with 14 bases left between them.